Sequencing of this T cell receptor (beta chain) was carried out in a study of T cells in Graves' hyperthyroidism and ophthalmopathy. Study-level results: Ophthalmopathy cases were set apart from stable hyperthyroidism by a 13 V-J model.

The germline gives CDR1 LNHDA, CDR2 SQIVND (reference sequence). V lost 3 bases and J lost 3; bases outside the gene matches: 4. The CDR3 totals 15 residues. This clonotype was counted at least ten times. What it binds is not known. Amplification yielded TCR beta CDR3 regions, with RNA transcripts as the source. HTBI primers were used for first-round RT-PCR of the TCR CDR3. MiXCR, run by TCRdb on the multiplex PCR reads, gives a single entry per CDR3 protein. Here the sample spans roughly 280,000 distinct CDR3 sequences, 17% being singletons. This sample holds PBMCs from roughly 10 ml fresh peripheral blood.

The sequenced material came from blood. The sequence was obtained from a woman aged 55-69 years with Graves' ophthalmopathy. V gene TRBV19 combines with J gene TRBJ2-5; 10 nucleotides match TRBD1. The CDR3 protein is CASSMEGTGEETQYF. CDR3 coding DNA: TGTGCCAGTAGTATGGAGGGGACAGGGGAAGAGACCCAGTACTTC.